The 27 T cell receptor beta chains below come from one sample, sequenced in a study of blood T cells in healthy people across ages. A second roughly 6 to 12 cycle PCR used barcoded and J-beta primers. TCRdb used MiXCR to reprocess the 5' RACE reads, holding one entry per CDR3 protein. The data contain 1,500,000 or so distinct CDR3 sequences, less than 45% of them seen just once; the ten biggest clones take up just over 4%. Sequencing used blood. The receptor source for this set is a woman between 18 and 30 years old in good health.

This clonotype has a handful of counts. The J gene is TRBJ2-3, the V gene TRBV9; D unclear. Per the germline V gene, CDR1 is SGDLS and CDR2 is YYNGEE. With 0 bases removed from V and 4 bases from J, the gap between germline ends came to 12 bases. This CDR3 region has 15 residues. Here the CDR3 reads CASSVAPNVADTQYF. CDR3 coding DNA: TGTGCCAGCAGCGTAGCCCCGAATGTCGCAGATACGCAGTATTTT.

This clonotype occurred a few times. This chain links TRBV6-2 or TRBV6-3 with TRBJ2-1, with 8 bases matching TRBD2. The CDR3 has 15 residues. Germline lookup yields CDR1 MNHEY and CDR2 SVGEGT. V shed 5 bases, J shed 8 bases, and the junction held 11 bases outside the gene matches. CDR3 bases: TGTGCCAGCAGTCGGCGGGGGGCCGATTGGGATGAGCAGTTCTTC. This gives the protein CASSRRGADWDEQFF.

The rearrangement uses TRBV4-2 and TRBJ2-7; D is unresolved. Germline V CDR1 and CDR2: LGHNA, YNFKEQ. Trimming cost V 4 bases and J 1 base, with 14 bases left between them. CDR3 size: 15 residues. For the CDR3, the DNA is TGTGCCAGCAGCCCCACTGTGGATTTTTCCTACGAGCAGTACTTC. This encodes CASSPTVDFSYEQYF.

A word on this clonotype: A much larger clone lies a single base off, so this may be a read error. The V and J genes are TRBV6-5 and TRBJ1-2; 10 nucleotides match TRBD1. CDR3 length: 15 amino acids. V gave up 6 bases and J gave up 5 bases; unmatched junction bases: 9. Germline CDR1 is MNHEY and CDR2 is SVGAGI. DNA of the CDR3: TGTGCCAGCAGCCCACGGGACAGGGGAATGTATGGCTACACCTTC. Its protein product is CASSPRDRGMYGYTF.

This chain's CDR3 is CASSLAGPTTGAFF. CDR3 coding DNA: TGTGCCAGCAGCTTAGCTGGGCCAACTACGGGAGCTTTCTTT. The chain joins TRBV7-2 to TRBJ1-1; no definite D call. Germline loops: CDR1 SGHTA, CDR2 FQGNSA. With 0 bases removed from V and 10 bases from J, the gap between germline ends came to 15 bases. The CDR3 has 14 residues.

The chain is built from TRBV6-2 or TRBV6-3 and TRBJ2-1; the D is unclear. Looked up from germline, CDR1 is MNHEY and CDR2 is SVGEGT. This CDR3 has 12 amino acids. The V end was cut by 4 bases, the J end by 10 bases, with 11 bases between. CDR3 in DNA: TGTGCCAGCAGTTCCCCGACCGGAGAGCAGTTCTTC. This codes for CASSSPTGEQFF.

There are a few counts of this clonotype. The rearrangement joins TRBV7-9 to TRBJ1-2; D possibly corresponds to TRBD1 (5 bases). The germline gives CDR1 SEHNR, CDR2 FQNEAQ (reference sequence). This CDR3 contains 15 residues. V was cut by 1 base and J by 6 bases, with 15 bases left in between. CDR3 sequence: CASSLVRAGKDGYTF. In DNA, the CDR3 is TGTGCCAGCAGCTTAGTTCGGGCAGGGAAAGATGGCTACACCTTC.

This chain links TRBV14 with TRBJ2-5; a weak D match, TRBD1 (6 bases). Trimming removed 2 bases from V and 5 bases from J, with 9 bases in between. Germline CDR1 SGHDN, CDR2 FVKESK. There are 13 residues in the CDR3. CDR3 region: CASSQNGGETQYF. The CDR3 bases are TGTGCCAGCAGCCAAAATGGGGGCGAGACCCAGTACTTC. Filled out from reference TRBV14 and TRBJ2-5, the complete variable domain reads EAGVTQFPSHSVIEKGQTVTLRCDPISGHDNLYWYRRVMGKEIKFLLHFVKESKQDESGMPNNRFLAERTGGTYSTLKVQPAELEDSGVYFCASSQNGGETQYFGPGTRLLVL.

In its sample, this clonotype was seen a few times. V is TRBV20-1 and J is TRBJ2-1, with D perhaps assigned TRBD1 or TRBD2 (5 bases each). The germline V gene encodes CDR1 DFQATT and CDR2 SNEGSKA (reference sequence). Deletions cut 6 bases from V and 4 bases from J, with 13 bases between. The CDR3 spans 13 residues. CDR3 sequence: CSADGTPYNEQFF. The DNA of the CDR3 is TGCAGTGCGGACGGGACGCCTTACAATGAGCAGTTCTTC.

DNA of the CDR3: TGTGCCAGCAGCTCCCCTGGAAGTTCTGGAAACACCATATATTTT. Amino acids: CASSSPGSSGNTIYF. The chain recombines TRBV7-9 with TRBJ1-3, with D unresolved. The germline CDR1 and CDR2 sequences are SEHNR and FQNEAQ (reference sequence). The V gene lost 4 bases and the J gene lost 1 base, with 11 bases spanning the gap. The CDR3 contains 15 residues.

As concerns this clonotype: One end of the junction does not line up with germline, which may come from a read error. This rearrangement joins TRBV28 to TRBJ1-5, with a tentative D call TRBD1 (5 bases). The CDR3 is made up of 18 amino acids. Germline CDR1 is MDHEN and CDR2 is SYDVKM. The CDR3 reads CASSSSGTDSSSNQPRHF. In nucleotides, the CDR3 is TGTGCCAGCAGTTCCTCCGGGACGGACTCCAGTAGCAATCAGCCCCGGCATTTT.

This clonotype was counted only a few times. The chain carries TRBV15 and TRBJ2-1; 8 bases align to TRBD2. CDR1 and CDR2 (germline): LNHNV, YYDKDF (reference sequence). The CDR3 covers 13 residues. After removal of 5 bases from V and 14 bases from J, the junction contained 11 bases not matched to a gene. CDR3 sequence (DNA): TGTGCCACCAGCGGATCCTCCGGGACTAGAAAGTTCTTC. Translating it yields CATSGSSGTRKFF.

In its sample, this clonotype was seen a few times. The chain has TRBV20-1 and TRBJ2-3, with TRBD2 identical over 10 bases. V trimming: 2 bases; J trimming: 5 bases; junction bases outside the gene matches: 7. The CDR3 spans 15 residues. Germline CDR1 is DFQATT and CDR2 is SNEGSKA (reference sequence). CDR3 sequence reads: CSARSLAGAQDTQYF. The CDR3 nucleotides are TGCAGTGCTAGATCGCTAGCGGGGGCGCAAGATACGCAGTATTTT.

The V gene is TRBV14, the J gene TRBJ1-2; the D is unclear. Germline V CDR1 and CDR2: SGHDN, FVKESK. Trimming removed 1 base from V and 2 bases from J, with 11 bases in between. The CDR3 runs to 15 residues. The CDR3 DNA is TGTGCCAGCAGCCAAGGCGGCAGATTAAACTATGGCTACACCTTC. Translation: CASSQGGRLNYGYTF.

This chain connects TRBV20-1 to TRBJ2-3, with 9 bases aligning to TRBD2. Germline CDR1 is DFQATT and CDR2 is SNEGSKA (reference sequence). The V segment lost 0 bases and the J segment 2 bases; nucleotides outside the gene matches: 6. The CDR3 is made up of 16 amino acids. The CDR3 region has the DNA TGCAGTGCTAGAGAGAGCGGGAGGCCCTACACAGATACGCAGTATTTT. It specifies CSARESGRPYTDTQYF.

The V and J genes are TRBV12-3 or TRBV12-4 and TRBJ1-5; D unresolved. V was trimmed by 6 bases and J by 3 bases, leaving 6 bases between them. The CDR3 extends over 12 amino acids. The DNA for the CDR3 is TGTGCCAGCAGACTAAACAATCAGCCCCAGCATTTT. Its translation is CASRLNNQPQHF.

This clonotype occurred a few times. The chain couples TRBV7-9 to TRBJ2-2, with 8 bases matching TRBD2. Germline V lookup: CDR1 SEHNR, CDR2 FQNEAQ (reference sequence). The CDR3 covers 16 residues. J gave up 1 base and V 8 bases, and 9 bases lay outside the gene matches. This CDR3 reads CASGPKSGRNTGELFF. CDR3 sequence (DNA): TGTGCCAGCGGTCCCAAGAGCGGGAGGAACACCGGGGAGCTGTTTTTT.

This chain connects TRBV28 to TRBJ1-2, with D tentatively TRBD1 (6 bases). The V end was cut by 7 bases, the J end by 7 bases, with 22 bases between. From germline, CDR1 is MDHEN and CDR2 SYDVKM. The CDR3 contains 15 residues. The CDR3 reads CASTIGGGHVSGYTF. CDR3 bases: TGTGCCAGCACAATTGGGGGGGGACACGTATCTGGCTACACCTTC.

This clonotype was detected only a few times. The CDR3, as DNA: TGTGCCAGCAGTGTTACCGGGGGGAGCACAGATACGCAGTATTTT. This sequence encodes CASSVTGGSTDTQYF. The gene calls are TRBV2 and TRBJ2-3; 7 nucleotides align to TRBD2. The CDR3 loop spans 15 amino acids. Germline trimming cut 4 bases from V and 0 bases from J; bases unmatched to any gene: 4. Per germline, CDR1 SNHLY and CDR2 FYNNEI.

V and J are TRBV10-3 and TRBJ2-5, with 7 bases identical to TRBD2. Germline-derived CDR1 and CDR2 are ENHRY and SYGVKD. The CDR3 has 15 residues. Trimming removed 0 bases from V and 5 bases from J; junction bases left unmatched: 6. The CDR3 here is CAISESTLAIETQYF. The CDR3 nucleotides read TGTGCCATCAGTGAGTCGACACTAGCGATTGAGACCCAGTACTTC.

DNA of the CDR3: TGTGCCAGCAGTCCGCTCGCCGGAGGGAGCGACAATGAGCAGTTCTTC. Translated, it gives CASSPLAGGSDNEQFF. The rearrangement links TRBV28 to TRBJ2-1, with D perhaps TRBD2 (6 bases). The length of the CDR3 is 16 residues. Trimming removed 5 bases at V and 5 bases at J, with 19 bases between. Germline loops: CDR1 MDHEN, CDR2 SYDVKM.

The chain couples TRBV11-2 to TRBJ2-7; 10 positions match TRBD1. The CDR3 sequence is 19 residues long. The J segment lost 7 bases and the V segment lost 6 bases, leaving 24 bases of the junction unmatched. Germline V CDR1 and CDR2: SGHAT, FQNNGV. CDR3: CASSHIEGTGVFFRNEQYF. The CDR3 DNA reads as TGTGCCAGCAGTCATATAGAGGGGACAGGGGTCTTCTTCCGCAATGAGCAGTACTTC.

The V call is TRBV4-3, the J call TRBJ2-1; D unclear. From germline, CDR1 is LGHNA and CDR2 YSLEER. This CDR3 has 17 amino acids. Trimming removed 1 base at V and 7 bases at J, with 20 bases between. The CDR3 sequence: CASSQAVPLWLGNEQFF. CDR3 nucleotides: TGCGCCAGCAGCCAAGCGGTACCTCTCTGGCTCGGTAATGAGCAGTTCTTC.

The chain carries TRBV4-3 and TRBJ2-5; 7 nucleotides line up with TRBD1. Germline loops: CDR1 LGHNA, CDR2 YSLEER. Unmatched junction bases numbered 23, after V lost 5 bases and J lost 11 bases. The CDR3 runs to 17 residues. This CDR3 is CASSKGTVRFIIGEQYF. In DNA, the CDR3 is TGCGCCAGCAGCAAGGGGACAGTCCGATTTATCATTGGTGAGCAGTACTTC.

J is TRBJ2-4 and V is TRBV11-3; D might be TRBD2 (5 bases). This CDR3 region has 15 residues. Germline V gene sequence: CDR1 SGHNT, CDR2 YENEEA. Trimming took off 2 bases at V and 13 bases at J, with 21 bases between the two ends. The CDR3 DNA follows: TGTGCCAGCAGCTTATTTAGGACTGGCTGTTGTAAGCAGTACTTC. Translating gives CASSLFRTGCCKQYF.

J is TRBJ2-1 and V is TRBV29-1, with D maybe TRBD2 (5 bases). Trimming removed 8 bases at V and 6 bases at J, with 11 bases between. In germline, CDR1 is SQVTM, CDR2 ANQGSEA. The CDR3 totals 11 residues. The CDR3 loop is CSLRVGNEQFF. CDR3 nucleotides: TGCAGCTTGAGGGTCGGCAATGAGCAGTTCTTC.

This clonotype was counted only a few times. This chain connects TRBV29-1 to TRBJ2-1; perhaps D is TRBD1 or TRBD2 (5 bases each). The CDR3 consists of 13 residues. Trimming removed 4 bases from V and 0 bases from J, with 7 bases in between. In germline, CDR1 is SQVTM, CDR2 ANQGSEA. This CDR3 is CSVGGVSYNEQFF. CDR3 DNA sequence: TGCAGCGTTGGAGGGGTCTCCTACAATGAGCAGTTCTTC.